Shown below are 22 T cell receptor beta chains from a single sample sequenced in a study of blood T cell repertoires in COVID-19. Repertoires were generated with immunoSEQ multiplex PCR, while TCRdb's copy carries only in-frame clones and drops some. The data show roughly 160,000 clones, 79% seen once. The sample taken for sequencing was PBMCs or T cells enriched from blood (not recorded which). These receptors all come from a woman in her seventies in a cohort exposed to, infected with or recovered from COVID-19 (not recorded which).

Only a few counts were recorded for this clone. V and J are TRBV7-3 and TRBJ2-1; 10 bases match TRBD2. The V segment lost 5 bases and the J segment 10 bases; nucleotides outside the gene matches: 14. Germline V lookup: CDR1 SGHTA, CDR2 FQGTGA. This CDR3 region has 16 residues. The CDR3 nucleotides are TGTGCCAGCAGCCCCGTTAGCCTAGCGGGAGTAGGGGAGCAGTTCTTC. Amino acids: CASSPVSLAGVGEQFF.

This CDR3 reads CASSHLTGELFF. CDR3 sequence (DNA): TGCGCCAGCAGCCACCTCACCGGGGAGCTGTTTTTT. V is TRBV4-1 and J is TRBJ2-2; D ambiguous. Trimming shortened V by 3 bases and J by 4 bases, and 3 bases separated the two germline ends. Germline CDR1 MGHRA, CDR2 YSYEKL. The CDR3 has 12 residues.

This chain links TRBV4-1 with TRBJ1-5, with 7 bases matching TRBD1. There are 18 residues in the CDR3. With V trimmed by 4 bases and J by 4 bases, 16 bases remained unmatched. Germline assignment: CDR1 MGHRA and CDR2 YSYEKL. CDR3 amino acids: CASSRQPTGTNLNQPQHF. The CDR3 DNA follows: TGCGCCAGCAGCCGCCAACCGACAGGGACGAATTTGAATCAGCCCCAGCATTTT.

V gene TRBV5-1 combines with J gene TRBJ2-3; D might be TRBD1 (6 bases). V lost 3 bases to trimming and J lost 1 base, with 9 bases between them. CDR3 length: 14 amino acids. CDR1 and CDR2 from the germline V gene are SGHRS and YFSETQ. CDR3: CASSSQGGTDTQYF. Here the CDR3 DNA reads TGCGCCAGCAGCTCACAGGGTGGCACAGATACGCAGTATTTT.

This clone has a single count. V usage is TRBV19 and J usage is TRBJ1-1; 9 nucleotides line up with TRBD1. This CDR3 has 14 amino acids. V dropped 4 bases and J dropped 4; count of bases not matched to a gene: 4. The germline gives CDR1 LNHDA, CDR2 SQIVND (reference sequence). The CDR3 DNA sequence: TGTGCCAGTAGTAGACAGGGGGGGAGCACTGAAGCTTTCTTT. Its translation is CASSRQGGSTEAFF.

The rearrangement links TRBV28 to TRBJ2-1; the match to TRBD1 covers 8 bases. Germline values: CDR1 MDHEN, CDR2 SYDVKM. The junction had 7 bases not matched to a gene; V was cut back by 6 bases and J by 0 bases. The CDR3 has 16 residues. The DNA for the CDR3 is TGTGCCAGCAGCCGGCCCGACAGGGGCTCCTACAATGAGCAGTTCTTC. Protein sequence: CASSRPDRGSYNEQFF.

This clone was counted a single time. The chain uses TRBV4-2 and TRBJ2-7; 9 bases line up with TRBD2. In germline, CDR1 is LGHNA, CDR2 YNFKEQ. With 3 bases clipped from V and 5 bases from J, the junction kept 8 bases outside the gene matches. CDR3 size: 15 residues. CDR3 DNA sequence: TGTGCCAGCAGCCATAGCGGGAGTGCATGGGACGAGCAGTACTTC. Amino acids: CASSHSGSAWDEQYF.

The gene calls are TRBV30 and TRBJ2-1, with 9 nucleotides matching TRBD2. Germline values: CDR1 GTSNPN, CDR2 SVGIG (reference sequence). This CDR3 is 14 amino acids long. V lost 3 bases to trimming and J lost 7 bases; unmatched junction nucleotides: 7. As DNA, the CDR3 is TGTGCCTGGAGAGCAGCGGGAGGCCGGAATGAGCAGTTCTTC. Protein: CAWRAAGGRNEQFF.

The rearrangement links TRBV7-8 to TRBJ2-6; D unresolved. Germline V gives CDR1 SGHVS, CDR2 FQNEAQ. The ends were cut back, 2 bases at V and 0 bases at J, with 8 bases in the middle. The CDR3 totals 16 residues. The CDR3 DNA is TGTGCCAGCAGCTTAAACAGTTTCTCTGGGGCCAACGTCCTGACTTTC. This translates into CASSLNSFSGANVLTF.

The CDR3 DNA is TGCGCCAGCAGCTCACAGGGCGCTGAAGCTTTCTTT. Protein product: CASSSQGAEAFF. The chain uses TRBV5-1 and TRBJ1-1; D is possibly TRBD1 (6 bases). The CDR3 sequence is 12 residues long. Between the trimmed V and J ends, which lost 3 bases and 6 bases, there was a span of 9 bases. Germline CDR1 SGHRS, CDR2 YFSETQ.

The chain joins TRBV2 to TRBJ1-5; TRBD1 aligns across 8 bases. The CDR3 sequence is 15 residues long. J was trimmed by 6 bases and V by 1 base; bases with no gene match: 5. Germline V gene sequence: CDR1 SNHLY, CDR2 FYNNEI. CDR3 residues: CASSEGRGHGQPQHF. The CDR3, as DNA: TGTGCCAGCAGTGAAGGCAGGGGGCACGGTCAGCCCCAGCATTTT.

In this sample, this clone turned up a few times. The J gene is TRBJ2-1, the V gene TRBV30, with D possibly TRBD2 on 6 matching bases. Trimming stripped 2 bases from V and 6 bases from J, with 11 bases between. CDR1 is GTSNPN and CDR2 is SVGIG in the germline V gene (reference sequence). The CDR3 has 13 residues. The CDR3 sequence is CAWSRGLTNEQFF. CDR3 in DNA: TGTGCCTGGAGTCGGGGACTCACCAATGAGCAGTTCTTC.

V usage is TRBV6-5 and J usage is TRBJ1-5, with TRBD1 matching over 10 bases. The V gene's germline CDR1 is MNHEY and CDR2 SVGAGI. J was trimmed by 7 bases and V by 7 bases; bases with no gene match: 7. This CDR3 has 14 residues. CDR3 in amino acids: CASKAGTGVQPQHF. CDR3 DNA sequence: TGTGCCAGCAAAGCCGGGACAGGGGTGCAGCCCCAGCATTTT.

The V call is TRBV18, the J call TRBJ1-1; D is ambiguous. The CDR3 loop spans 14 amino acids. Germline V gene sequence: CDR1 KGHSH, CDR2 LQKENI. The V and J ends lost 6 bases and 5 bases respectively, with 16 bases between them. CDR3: CASSPYDAWTEAFF. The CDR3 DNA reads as TGTGCCAGCTCCCCCTACGATGCCTGGACTGAAGCTTTCTTT.

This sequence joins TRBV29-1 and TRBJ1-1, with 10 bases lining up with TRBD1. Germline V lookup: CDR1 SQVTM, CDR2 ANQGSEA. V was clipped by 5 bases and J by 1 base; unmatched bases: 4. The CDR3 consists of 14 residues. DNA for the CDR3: TGCAGCGTTAAATGGACAGGGGGGAACACTGAAGCTTTCTTT. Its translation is CSVKWTGGNTEAFF. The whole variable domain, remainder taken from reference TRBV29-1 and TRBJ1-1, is SAVISQKPSRDICQRGTSLTIQCQVDSQVTMMFWYRQQPGQSLTLIATANQGSEATYESGFVIDKFPISRPNLTFSTLTVSNMSPEDSSIYLCSVKWTGGNTEAFFGQGTRLTVV.

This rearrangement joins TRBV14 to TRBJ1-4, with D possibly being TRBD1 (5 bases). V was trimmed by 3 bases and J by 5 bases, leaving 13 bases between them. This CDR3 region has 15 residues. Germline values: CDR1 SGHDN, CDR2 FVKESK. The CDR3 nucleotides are TGTGCCAGCAGCCACCTCCGAGACAGCAATGAAAAACTGTTTTTT. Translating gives CASSHLRDSNEKLFF.

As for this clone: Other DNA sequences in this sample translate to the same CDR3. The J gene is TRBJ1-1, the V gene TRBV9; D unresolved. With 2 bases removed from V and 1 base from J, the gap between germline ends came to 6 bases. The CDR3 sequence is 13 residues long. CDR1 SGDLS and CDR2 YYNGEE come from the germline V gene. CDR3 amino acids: CASSVAGNTEAFF. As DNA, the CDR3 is TGTGCCAGCAGCGTGGCAGGGAACACTGAAGCTTTCTTT. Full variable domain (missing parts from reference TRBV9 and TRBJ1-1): DSGVTQTPKHLITATGQRVTLRCSPRSGDLSVYWYQQSLDQGLQFLIQYYNGEERAKGNILERFSAQQFPDLHSELNLSSLELGDSALYFCASSVAGNTEAFFGQGTRLTVV.

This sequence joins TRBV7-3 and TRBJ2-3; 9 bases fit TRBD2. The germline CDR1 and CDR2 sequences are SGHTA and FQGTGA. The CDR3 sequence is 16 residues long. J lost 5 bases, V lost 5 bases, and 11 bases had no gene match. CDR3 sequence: CASSLGAGGRGDTQYF. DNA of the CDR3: TGTGCCAGCAGCCTAGGGGCGGGAGGGCGAGGAGATACGCAGTATTTT. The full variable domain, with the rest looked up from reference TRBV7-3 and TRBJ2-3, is GAGVSQTPSNKVTEKGKYVELRCDPISGHTALYWYRQSLGQGPEFLIYFQGTGAADDSGLPNDRFFAVRPEGSVSTLKIQRTERGDSAVYLCASSLGAGGRGDTQYFGPGTRLTVL.

The CDR3 nucleotides read TGTGCCAGCAGCACAGCCGGGACAATCCGTGGCTACACCTTC. Protein product: CASSTAGTIRGYTF. The J gene is TRBJ1-2, the V gene TRBV7-2; D perhaps matches TRBD1 (6 bases). The CDR3 covers 14 residues. CDR1 and CDR2 (germline): SGHTA, FQGNSA. Trimming cost V 5 bases and J 7 bases, with 17 bases left between them.

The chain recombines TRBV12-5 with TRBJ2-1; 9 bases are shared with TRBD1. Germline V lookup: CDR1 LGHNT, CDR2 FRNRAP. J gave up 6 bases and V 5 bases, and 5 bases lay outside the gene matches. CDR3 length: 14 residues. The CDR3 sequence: CASGLQGAGNEQFF. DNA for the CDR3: TGTGCTAGTGGTCTACAGGGGGCTGGCAATGAGCAGTTCTTC.

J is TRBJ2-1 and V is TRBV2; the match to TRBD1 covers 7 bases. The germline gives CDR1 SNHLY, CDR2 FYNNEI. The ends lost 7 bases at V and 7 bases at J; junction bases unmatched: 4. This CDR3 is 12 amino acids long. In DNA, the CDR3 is TGTGCCAGCACCACGACAGGGAATGAGCAGTTCTTC. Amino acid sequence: CASTTTGNEQFF.

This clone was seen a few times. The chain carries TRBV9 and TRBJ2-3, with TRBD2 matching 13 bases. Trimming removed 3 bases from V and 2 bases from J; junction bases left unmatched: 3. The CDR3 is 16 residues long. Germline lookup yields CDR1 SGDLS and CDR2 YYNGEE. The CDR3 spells CASSAGTSGTTDTQYF. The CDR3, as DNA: TGTGCCAGCAGCGCCGGGACTAGCGGGACCACAGATACGCAGTATTTT.